This T cell receptor (beta chain) stems from a study of control samples from healthy donors and cancer patients. The data were produced by immunoSEQ multiplex PCR, yet TCRdb's version contains in-frame clones alone and is incomplete. The data contain approximately 140,000 clones, roughly nine tenths of them singletons. The CDR3 is made up of 16 amino acids. J gave up 8 bases and V 5 bases, and 9 bases lay outside the gene matches. Germline loops: CDR1 SGHTA, CDR2 FQGNSA. The sample taken for sequencing was blood. The chain employs TRBV7-2 and TRBJ2-3; TRBD2 aligns across 14 bases. The sequence was collected from a man younger than 35 in good health. In DNA form, the CDR3 reads TGTGCCAGCAGCCTCAGACTAGCGGGGGGGCGGGGTACGCAGTATTTT. It codes for CASSLRLAGGRGTQYF.